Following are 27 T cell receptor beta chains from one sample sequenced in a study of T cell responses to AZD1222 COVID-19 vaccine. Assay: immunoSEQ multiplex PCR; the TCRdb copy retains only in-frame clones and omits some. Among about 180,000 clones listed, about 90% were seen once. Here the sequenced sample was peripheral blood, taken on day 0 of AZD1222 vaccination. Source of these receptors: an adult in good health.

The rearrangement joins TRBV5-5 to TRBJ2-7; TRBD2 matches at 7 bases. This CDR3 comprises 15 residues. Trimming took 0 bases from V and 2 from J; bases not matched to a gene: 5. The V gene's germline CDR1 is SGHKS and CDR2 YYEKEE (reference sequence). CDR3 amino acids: CASSLVGTNPYEQYF. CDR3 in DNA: TGTGCCAGCAGCTTGGTGGGGACTAATCCCTACGAGCAGTACTTC.

CDR3 nucleotide sequence: TGTGCCAGCAGCCAAATGGGATGGGATAATGAAAAACTGTTTTTT. It specifies CASSQMGWDNEKLFF. The chain combines TRBV4-2 with TRBJ1-4, with D unclear. The germline V gene has CDR1 LGHNA and CDR2 YNFKEQ. The CDR3 is 15 residues long. Trimming left V 2 bases short and J 4 bases short, with 11 bases between.

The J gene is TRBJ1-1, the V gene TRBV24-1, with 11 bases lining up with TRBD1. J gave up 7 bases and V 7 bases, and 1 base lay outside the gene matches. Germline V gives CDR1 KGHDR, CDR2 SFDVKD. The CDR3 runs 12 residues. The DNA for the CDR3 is TGTGCCACCAGGGGGACAGGGGGTGAAGCTTTCTTT. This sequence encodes CATRGTGGEAFF.

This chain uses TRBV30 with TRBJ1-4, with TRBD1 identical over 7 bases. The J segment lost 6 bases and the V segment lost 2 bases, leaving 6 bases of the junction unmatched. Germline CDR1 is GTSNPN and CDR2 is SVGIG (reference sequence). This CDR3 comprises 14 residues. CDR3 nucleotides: TGTGCCTGGAGTTCACAGGGGCGAGATGAAAAACTGTTTTTT. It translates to CAWSSQGRDEKLFF.

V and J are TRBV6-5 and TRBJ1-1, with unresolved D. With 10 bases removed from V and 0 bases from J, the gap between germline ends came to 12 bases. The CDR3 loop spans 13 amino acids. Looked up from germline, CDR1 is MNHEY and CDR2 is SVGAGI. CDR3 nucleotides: TGTGCCACTCGCCAGACCTTGAACACTGAAGCTTTCTTT. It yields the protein CATRQTLNTEAFF.

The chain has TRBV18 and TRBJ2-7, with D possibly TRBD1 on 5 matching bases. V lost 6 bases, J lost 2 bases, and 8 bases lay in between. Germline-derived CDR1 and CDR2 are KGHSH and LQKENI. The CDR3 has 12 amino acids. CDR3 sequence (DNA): TGTGCCAGCTCCCCGGACACCTACGAGCAGTACTTC. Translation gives CASSPDTYEQYF.

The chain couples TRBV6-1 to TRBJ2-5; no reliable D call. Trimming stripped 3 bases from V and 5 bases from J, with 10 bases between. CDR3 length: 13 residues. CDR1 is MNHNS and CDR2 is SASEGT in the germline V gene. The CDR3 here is CASSDDPWETQYF. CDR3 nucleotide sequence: TGTGCCAGCAGTGACGACCCCTGGGAGACCCAGTACTTC.

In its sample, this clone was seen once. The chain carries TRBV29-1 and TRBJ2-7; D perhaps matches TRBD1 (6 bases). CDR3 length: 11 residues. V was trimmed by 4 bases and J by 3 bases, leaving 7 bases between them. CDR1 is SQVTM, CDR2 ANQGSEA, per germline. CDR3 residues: CSVGDNYEQYF. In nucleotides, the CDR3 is TGCAGCGTTGGGGACAACTACGAGCAGTACTTC.

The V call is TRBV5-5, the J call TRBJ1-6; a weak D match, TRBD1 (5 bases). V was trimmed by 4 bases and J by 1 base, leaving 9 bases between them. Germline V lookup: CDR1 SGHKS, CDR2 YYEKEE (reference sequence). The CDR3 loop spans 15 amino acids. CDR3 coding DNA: TGTGCCAGCAGCCCTCGGGGGTCCTATAATTCACCCCTCCACTTT. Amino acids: CASSPRGSYNSPLHF. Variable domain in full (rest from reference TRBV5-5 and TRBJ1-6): DAGVTQSPTHLIKTRGQQVTLRCSPISGHKSVSWYQQVLGQGPQFIFQYYEKEERGRGNFPDRFSARQFPNYSSELNVNALLLGDSALYLCASSPRGSYNSPLHFGNGTRLTVT.

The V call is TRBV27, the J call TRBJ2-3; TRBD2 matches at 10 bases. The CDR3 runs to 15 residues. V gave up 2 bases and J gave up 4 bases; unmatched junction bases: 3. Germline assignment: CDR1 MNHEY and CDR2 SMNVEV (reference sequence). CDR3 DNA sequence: TGTGCCAGCAGTTTAGAGCGGGGGGGTTCAGATACGCAGTATTTT. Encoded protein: CASSLERGGSDTQYF.

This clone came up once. CDR3 nucleotide sequence: TGTGCCAGCAGTGAAGCCAGCTCCTACGAGCAGTACTTC. It is translated as CASSEASSYEQYF. The chain carries TRBV6-1 and TRBJ2-7; D gene unclear. Germline V gives CDR1 MNHNS, CDR2 SASEGT. Trimming cost V 0 bases and J 0 bases, with 3 bases left between them. This CDR3 spans 13 amino acids.

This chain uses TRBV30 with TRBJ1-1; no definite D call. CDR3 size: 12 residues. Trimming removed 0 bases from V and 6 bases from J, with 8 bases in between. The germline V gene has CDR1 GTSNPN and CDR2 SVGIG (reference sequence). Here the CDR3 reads CAWSVRVAEAFF. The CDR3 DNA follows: TGTGCCTGGAGTGTGCGCGTGGCTGAAGCTTTCTTT.

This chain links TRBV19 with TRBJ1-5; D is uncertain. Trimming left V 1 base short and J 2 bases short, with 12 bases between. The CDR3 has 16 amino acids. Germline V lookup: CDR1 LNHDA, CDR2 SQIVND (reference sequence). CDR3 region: CASSIAVTLGNQPQHF. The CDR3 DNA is TGTGCCAGTAGTATAGCAGTGACCTTGGGCAATCAGCCCCAGCATTTT.

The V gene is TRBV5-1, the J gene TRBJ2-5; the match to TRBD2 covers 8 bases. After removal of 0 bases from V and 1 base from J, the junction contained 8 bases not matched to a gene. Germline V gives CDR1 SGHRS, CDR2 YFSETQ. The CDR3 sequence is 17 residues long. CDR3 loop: CASSLAGRGARQETQYF. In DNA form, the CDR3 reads TGCGCCAGCAGCTTGGCCGGGCGGGGGGCCCGCCAAGAGACCCAGTACTTC. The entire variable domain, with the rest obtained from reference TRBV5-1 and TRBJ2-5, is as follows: KAGVTQTPRYLIKTRGQQVTLSCSPISGHRSVSWYQQTPGQGLQFLFEYFSETQRNKGNFPGRFSGRQFSNSRSEMNVSTLELGDSALYLCASSLAGRGARQETQYFGPGTRLLVL.

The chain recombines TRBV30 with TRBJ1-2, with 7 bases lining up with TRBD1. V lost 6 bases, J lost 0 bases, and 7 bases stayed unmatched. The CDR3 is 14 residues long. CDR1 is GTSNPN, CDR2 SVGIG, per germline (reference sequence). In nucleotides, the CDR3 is TGTGCCTGCACGAAGACAGGGACTAACTATGGCTACACCTTC. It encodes CACTKTGTNYGYTF.

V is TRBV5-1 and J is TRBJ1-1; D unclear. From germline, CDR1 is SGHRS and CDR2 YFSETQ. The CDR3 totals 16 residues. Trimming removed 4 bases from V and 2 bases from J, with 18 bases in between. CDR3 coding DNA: TGCGCCAGCAGCACAAATCCGGGCTTCGTCAACACTGAAGCTTTCTTT. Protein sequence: CASSTNPGFVNTEAFF. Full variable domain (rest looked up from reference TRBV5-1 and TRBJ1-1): KAGVTQTPRYLIKTRGQQVTLSCSPISGHRSVSWYQQTPGQGLQFLFEYFSETQRNKGNFPGRFSGRQFSNSRSEMNVSTLELGDSALYLCASSTNPGFVNTEAFFGQGTRLTVV.

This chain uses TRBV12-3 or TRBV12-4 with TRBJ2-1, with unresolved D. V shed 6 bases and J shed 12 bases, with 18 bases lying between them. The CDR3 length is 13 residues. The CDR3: CASSADLWGGQFF. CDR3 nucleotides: TGTGCCAGCAGCGCCGACCTCTGGGGTGGGCAGTTCTTC.

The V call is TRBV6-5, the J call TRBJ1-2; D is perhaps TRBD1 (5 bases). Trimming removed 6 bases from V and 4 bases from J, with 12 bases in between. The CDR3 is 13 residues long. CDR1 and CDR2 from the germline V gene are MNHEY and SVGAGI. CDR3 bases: TGTGCCAGCAGCCCCCCAGGGTTCTATGGCTACACCTTC. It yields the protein CASSPPGFYGYTF.

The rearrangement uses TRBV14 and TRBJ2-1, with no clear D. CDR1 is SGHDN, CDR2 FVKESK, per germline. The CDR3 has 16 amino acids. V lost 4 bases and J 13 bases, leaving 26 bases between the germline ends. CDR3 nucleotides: TGTGCCAGCAGCCCATTCTGGGCAGTAGATCTGCGGTTTCAGTTCTTC. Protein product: CASSPFWAVDLRFQFF.

CDR3 amino acids: CASSLEGVPGANVLTF. CDR3 DNA sequence: TGCGCCAGCAGCTTGGAGGGGGTACCTGGGGCCAACGTCCTGACTTTC. The chain employs TRBV5-1 and TRBJ2-6; maybe TRBD1 (6 bases). CDR3 size: 16 residues. The germline CDR1 and CDR2 sequences are SGHRS and YFSETQ. Deletions cut 0 bases from V and 2 bases from J, with 9 bases between.

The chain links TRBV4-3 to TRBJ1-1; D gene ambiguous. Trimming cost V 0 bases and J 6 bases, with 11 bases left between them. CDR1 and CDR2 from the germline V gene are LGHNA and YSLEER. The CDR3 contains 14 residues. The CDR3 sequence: CASSQDSRTPEAFF. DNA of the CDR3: TGCGCCAGCAGCCAAGATAGTAGGACGCCTGAAGCTTTCTTT.

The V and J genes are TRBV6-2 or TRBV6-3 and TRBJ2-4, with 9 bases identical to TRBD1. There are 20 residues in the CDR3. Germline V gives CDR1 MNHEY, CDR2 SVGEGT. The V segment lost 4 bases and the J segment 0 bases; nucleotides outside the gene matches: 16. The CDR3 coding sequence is TGTGCCAGCAGTTTTACAGGGGGCGAAGGGTCCTTCAAAGCCAAAAACATTCAGTACTTC. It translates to CASSFTGGEGSFKAKNIQYF.

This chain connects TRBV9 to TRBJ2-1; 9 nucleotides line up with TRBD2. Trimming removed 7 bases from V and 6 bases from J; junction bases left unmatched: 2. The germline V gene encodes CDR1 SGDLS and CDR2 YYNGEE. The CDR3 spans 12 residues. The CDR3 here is CASGGGANEQFF. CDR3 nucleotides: TGTGCCAGCGGCGGGGGGGCCAATGAGCAGTTCTTC. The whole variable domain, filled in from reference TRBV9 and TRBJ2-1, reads DSGVTQTPKHLITATGQRVTLRCSPRSGDLSVYWYQQSLDQGLQFLIQYYNGEERAKGNILERFSAQQFPDLHSELNLSSLELGDSALYFCASGGGANEQFFGPGTRLTVL.

In DNA form, the CDR3 reads TGCAGCGTTGAAGAGGGGGGGGAACTAGATACGCAGTATTTT. It specifies CSVEEGGELDTQYF. This chain links TRBV29-1 with TRBJ2-3, with 7 nucleotides matching TRBD2. V dropped 0 bases and J dropped 5; count of bases not matched to a gene: 5. From germline, CDR1 is SQVTM and CDR2 ANQGSEA. The CDR3 extends over 14 amino acids.

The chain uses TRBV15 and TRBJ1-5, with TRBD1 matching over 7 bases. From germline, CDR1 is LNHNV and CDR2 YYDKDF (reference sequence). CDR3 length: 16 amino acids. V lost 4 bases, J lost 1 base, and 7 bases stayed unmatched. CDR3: CATSNEGARSNQPQHF. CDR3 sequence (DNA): TGTGCCACCAGCAACGAGGGGGCGCGGAGCAATCAGCCCCAGCATTTT.

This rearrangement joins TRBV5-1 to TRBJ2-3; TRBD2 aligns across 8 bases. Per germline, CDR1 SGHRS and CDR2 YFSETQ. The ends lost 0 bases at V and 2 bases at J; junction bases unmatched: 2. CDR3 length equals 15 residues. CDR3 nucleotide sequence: TGCGCCAGCAGCTTGGGCGGGGGGCTCACAGATACGCAGTATTTT. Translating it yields CASSLGGGLTDTQYF.

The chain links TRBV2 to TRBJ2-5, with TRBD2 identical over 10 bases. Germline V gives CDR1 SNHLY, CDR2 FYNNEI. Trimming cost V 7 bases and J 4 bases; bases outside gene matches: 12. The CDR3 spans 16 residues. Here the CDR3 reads CASNPRAGGPVETQYF. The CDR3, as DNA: TGTGCCAGCAACCCCCGAGCGGGGGGGCCGGTAGAGACCCAGTACTTC.